The 14 T cell receptor beta chains reported below all come from one sample, sequenced in a study of Graves' ophthalmopathy and Graves' hyperthyroidism. RNA transcripts yielded amplified TCR beta CDR3 regions. Second-round multiplex PCR came after a first-round RT-PCR that employed HTBI primers. TCRdb recomputed calls from the multiplex PCR reads with MiXCR, one row per CDR3 protein. Of approximately 700,000 distinct CDR3 sequences detected, under 50% appear once; the ten largest clones hold about 3.3%. Sequenced sample: peripheral blood. The receptors originated from an adult man with Graves' ophthalmopathy.

As concerns this clonotype: Since a much larger clone is just one base distant, this may be a read error. The chain uses TRBV7-9 and TRBJ2-7; no definite D call. CDR3 length: 14 residues. Germline assignment: CDR1 SEHNR and CDR2 FQNEAQ (reference sequence). The CDR3 spells CASSPRVVSYDQYF. The CDR3 DNA sequence: TGTGCCAGCAGCCCCCGGGTAGTTTCCTACGATCAGTACTTC.

This clonotype was observed at least ten times. The CDR3 DNA reads TGTGCCAGCAGATACGGCGGGCTAGCGGAAGAGACCCAGTACTTC. This translates into CASRYGGLAEETQYF. The chain combines TRBV6-6 with TRBJ2-5; 7 positions agree with TRBD2. This CDR3 is 15 amino acids long. The V and J ends lost 6 bases and 3 bases, in that order; junction bases with no gene match: 10. Germline-derived CDR1 and CDR2 are MNHNY and SVGAGI (reference sequence).

J is TRBJ2-7 and V is TRBV4-3, with D possibly called TRBD1 or TRBD2 (6 bases each). The CDR3 covers 15 residues. CDR1 LGHNA and CDR2 YSLEER come from the germline V gene. Trimming removed 0 bases at V and 3 bases at J, with 12 bases between. The CDR3 loop is CASSQDRGGGYEQYF. CDR3 coding DNA: TGCGCCAGCAGCCAAGATAGAGGGGGAGGCTACGAGCAGTACTTC.

The chain is built from TRBV25-1 and TRBJ1-2, with D tentatively TRBD1 (6 bases). Deletions cut 11 bases from V and 3 bases from J, with 19 bases between. The CDR3 is made up of 14 amino acids. Germline CDR1 and CDR2: MGHDK and SYGVNS. The CDR3 DNA follows: TGTGCCTGGAAAGCTGGACAGCGTGACTATGGCTACACCTTC. Translating it yields CAWKAGQRDYGYTF.

This clonotype was seen ten or more times. The chain uses TRBV11-3 and TRBJ2-5; D is ambiguous. The germline CDR1 and CDR2 sequences are SGHNT and YENEEA. The CDR3 covers 13 residues. Between the trimmed V and J ends, which lost 3 bases and 1 base, there was a span of 6 bases. Here the CDR3 DNA reads TGTGCCAGCAGCTTGTCAGCCCAAGAGACCCAGTACTTC. Translation: CASSLSAQETQYF.

The table lists this clonotype with many counts. This chain uses TRBV6-1 with TRBJ1-2; D is uncertain. V was pared by 4 bases and J by 9 bases, with 15 bases between. Germline lookup yields CDR1 MNHNS and CDR2 SASEGT. This CDR3 spans 13 amino acids. As DNA, the CDR3 is TGTGCCAGCAGTGTCGACCCCCAGGCGCGCTACACCTTC. It translates to CASSVDPQARYTF.

This clonotype was observed a few times. The V and J genes are TRBV20-1 and TRBJ2-2; no reliable D call. The CDR3 is 14 residues long. V was cut by 0 bases and J by 2 bases, with 7 bases left in between. Germline CDR1 DFQATT, CDR2 SNEGSKA (reference sequence). The DNA of the CDR3 is TGCAGTGCTAGAGATCTAGTAAACACCGGGGAGCTGTTTTTT. It encodes CSARDLVNTGELFF.

In this sample, this clonotype turned up many times. The chain joins TRBV7-8 to TRBJ1-2, with TRBD1 matching over 9 bases. The ends lost 4 bases at V and 4 bases at J; junction bases unmatched: 13. CDR3 length: 17 residues. CDR1 and CDR2 from the germline V gene are SGHVS and FQNEAQ. The CDR3 DNA reads TGTGCCAGCAGCTCCCCCCGTCGACAGGGGGATATCTATGGCTACACCTTC. Translating it yields CASSSPRRQGDIYGYTF.

This clonotype was seen many times. The chain is built from TRBV18 and TRBJ1-6; D is undetermined. Germline values: CDR1 KGHSH, CDR2 LQKENI. The V gene lost 0 bases and the J gene lost 7 bases, with 1 base spanning the gap. CDR3 length: 12 residues. CDR3 nucleotide sequence: TGTGCCAGCTCACCACCGAATTCACCCCTCCACTTT. Translating it yields CASSPPNSPLHF.

This clonotype was counted between two and nine times. This chain connects TRBV24-1 to TRBJ2-5; no clear D gene. The last part of the DNA fits TRBJ2-1 better; the J call may be wrong. The CDR3 spans 12 residues. Germline CDR1 and CDR2: KGHDR and SFDVKD. CDR3 sequence (DNA): TGTGCCACCAGTGGCGGTGGGCCCCAGCAGTTCTTC. Translated: CATSGGGPQQFF.

There are many counts of this clonotype. The chain combines TRBV7-9 with TRBJ2-7; D gene uncertain. Trimming pared 3 bases from V and 2 bases from J, leaving 11 bases between. CDR1 SEHNR and CDR2 FQNEAQ come from the germline V gene (reference sequence). The CDR3 spans 14 residues. The CDR3 DNA follows: TGTGCCAGCAGCTTTTCCGGCAACCCCTACGAGCAGTACTTC. Translated, it gives CASSFSGNPYEQYF. Drawing the rest from reference TRBV7-9 and TRBJ2-7, the complete variable domain is DTGVSQNPRHKITKRGQNVTFRCDPISEHNRLYWYRQTLGQGPEFLTYFQNEAQLEKSRLLSDRFSAERPKGSFSTLEIQRTEQGDSAMYLCASSFSGNPYEQYFGPGTRLTVT.

This clonotype was seen many times. In DNA form, the CDR3 reads TGTGCCAGCAGCCCTGGACGGCCGCTCATTTCTAACACTGAAGCTTTCTTT. Translation gives CASSPGRPLISNTEAFF. The chain recombines TRBV7-2 with TRBJ1-1; D is undetermined. The germline CDR1 and CDR2 sequences are SGHTA and FQGNSA. V gave up 5 bases and J gave up 2 bases, with 21 bases separating them. The CDR3 totals 17 residues.

The genes are TRBV12-3 or TRBV12-4 and TRBJ1-5; D gene unclear. The V and J ends lost 5 bases and 6 bases respectively, with 8 bases between them. The CDR3 is 12 amino acids. Here the CDR3 reads CASSLWGQPQHF. The CDR3 DNA reads TGTGCCAGCAGTCTATGGGGTCAGCCCCAGCATTTT.

The chain has TRBV27 and TRBJ1-4; D remains unclear. The V and J ends lost 8 bases and 0 bases respectively, with 7 bases between them. The CDR3 has 13 residues. CDR1 MNHEY and CDR2 SMNVEV come from the germline V gene (reference sequence). In DNA form, the CDR3 reads TGTGCCAGCTTGACTGCAACTAATGAAAAACTGTTTTTT. Translation gives CASLTATNEKLFF.